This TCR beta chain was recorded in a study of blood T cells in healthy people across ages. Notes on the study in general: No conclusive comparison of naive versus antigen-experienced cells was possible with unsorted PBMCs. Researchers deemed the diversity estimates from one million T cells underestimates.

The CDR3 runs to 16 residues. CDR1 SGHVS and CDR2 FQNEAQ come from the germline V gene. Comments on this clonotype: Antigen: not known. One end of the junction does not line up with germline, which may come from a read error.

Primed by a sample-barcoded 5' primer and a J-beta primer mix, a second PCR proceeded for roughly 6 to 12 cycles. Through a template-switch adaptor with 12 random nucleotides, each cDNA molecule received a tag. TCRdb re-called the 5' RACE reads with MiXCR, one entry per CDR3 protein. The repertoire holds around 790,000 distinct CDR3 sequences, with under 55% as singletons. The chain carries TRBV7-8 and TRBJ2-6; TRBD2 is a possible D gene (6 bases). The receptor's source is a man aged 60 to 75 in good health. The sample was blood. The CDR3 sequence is CASSLVGSSGTNVLTF. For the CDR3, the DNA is TGTGCCAGCAGCTTAGTCGGGAGCTCTGGGACCAACGTCCTGACTTTC. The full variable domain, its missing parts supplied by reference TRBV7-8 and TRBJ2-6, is GAGVSQSPRYKVAKRGQDVALRCDPISGHVSLFWYQQALGQGPEFLTYFQNEAQLDKSGLPSDRFFAERPEGSVSTLKIQRTQQEDSAVYLCASSLVGSSGTNVLTFGAGSRLTVL.